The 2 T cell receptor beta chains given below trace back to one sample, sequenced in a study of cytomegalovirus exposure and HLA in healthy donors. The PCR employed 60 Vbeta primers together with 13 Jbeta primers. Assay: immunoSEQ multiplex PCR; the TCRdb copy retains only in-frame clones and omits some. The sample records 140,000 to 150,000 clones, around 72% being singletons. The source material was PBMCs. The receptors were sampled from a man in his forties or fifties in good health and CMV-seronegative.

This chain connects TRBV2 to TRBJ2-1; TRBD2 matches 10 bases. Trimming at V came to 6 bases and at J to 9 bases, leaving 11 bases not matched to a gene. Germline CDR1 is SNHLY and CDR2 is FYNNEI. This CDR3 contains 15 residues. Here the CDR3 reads CASSASSGGSIEQFF. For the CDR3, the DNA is TGTGCCAGCAGCGCGTCTAGCGGGGGTTCGATTGAGCAGTTCTTC.

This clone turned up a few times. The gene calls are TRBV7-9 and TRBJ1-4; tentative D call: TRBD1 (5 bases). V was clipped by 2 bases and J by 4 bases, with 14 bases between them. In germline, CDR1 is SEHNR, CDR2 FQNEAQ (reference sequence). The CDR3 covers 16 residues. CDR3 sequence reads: CASSLSRGGDNEKLFF. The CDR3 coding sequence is TGTGCCAGCAGCTTAAGTAGGGGCGGTGATAATGAAAAACTGTTTTTT. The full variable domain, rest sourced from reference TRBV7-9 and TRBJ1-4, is DTGVSQNPRHKITKRGQNVTFRCDPISEHNRLYWYRQTLGQGPEFLTYFQNEAQLEKSRLLSDRFSAERPKGSFSTLEIQRTEQGDSAMYLCASSLSRGGDNEKLFFGSGTQLSVL.